The clone carrying this T cell receptor beta chain was seen just once. What it binds is not known. TCRdb keeps only in-frame clones here, not all; method: immunoSEQ multiplex PCR. The data contain about 87,000 clones, about 87% of them singletons. This sample is drawn from a study of radiotherapy plus CTLA-4 blockade in lung cancer. About the research overall: Objective responses were observed in approximately 17% of patients, and disease control was achieved by roughly 31%.

Lung cancer patients with chemo-refractory metastatic non-small-cell disease were given focal radiation plus CTLA-4 blockade with ipilimumab. Study-level results: Reportedly, early blood T cell clone dynamics best predicted response, with interferon-beta. In blood, tumor-derived TCR clones expanded after radiotherapy plus ipilimumab.

The CDR3 has 14 amino acids. V gave up 6 bases and J gave up 4 bases, with 13 bases separating them. In germline, CDR1 is MDHEN, CDR2 SYDVKM. This chain links TRBV28 with TRBJ1-5; D not certain. The sequencing here drew on peripheral blood, taken from a patient treated with radiotherapy plus ipilimumab. The receptor was isolated from a human donor with non-small cell lung cancer that progressed on radiotherapy plus ipilimumab. The CDR3 spells CASRRESFNQPQHF. CDR3 nucleotides: TGTGCCAGCAGAAGGGAGTCTTTTAATCAGCCCCAGCATTTT.